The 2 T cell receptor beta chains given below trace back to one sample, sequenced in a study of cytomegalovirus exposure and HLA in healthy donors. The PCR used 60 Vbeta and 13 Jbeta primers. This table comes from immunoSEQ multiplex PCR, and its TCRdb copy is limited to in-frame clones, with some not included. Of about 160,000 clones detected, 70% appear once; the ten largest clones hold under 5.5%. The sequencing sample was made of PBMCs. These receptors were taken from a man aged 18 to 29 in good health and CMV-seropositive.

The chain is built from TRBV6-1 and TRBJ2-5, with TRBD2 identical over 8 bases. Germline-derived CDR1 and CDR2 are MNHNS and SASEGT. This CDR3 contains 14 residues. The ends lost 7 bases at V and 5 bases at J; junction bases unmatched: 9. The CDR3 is CASIERGRGETQYF. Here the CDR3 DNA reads TGTGCCAGCATCGAGCGGGGGCGGGGGGAGACCCAGTACTTC.

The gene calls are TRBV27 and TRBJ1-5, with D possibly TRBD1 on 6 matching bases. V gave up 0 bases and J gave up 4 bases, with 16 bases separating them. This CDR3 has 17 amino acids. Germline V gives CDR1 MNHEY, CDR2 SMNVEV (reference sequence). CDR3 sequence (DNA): TGTGCCAGCAGTTTATCGGTTTTAGTAGGGGGAAATCAGCCCCAGCATTTT. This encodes CASSLSVLVGGNQPQHF.